This T cell receptor (beta chain) was found in a study of immune cell composition in non-small cell lung cancer. Normal lung sampling was at least 3 cm from the tumour, as distant as possible. DNA was extracted from unsorted cell suspensions stored frozen. The protocol was immunoSEQ multiplex PCR, while the TCRdb copy is restricted to in-frame clones and leaves out a portion. Altogether roughly 3,100 clones are present, around two thirds being singletons, with the ten largest covering 20%. About this clone: Its antigen is unidentified.

Study results and limitations: Squamous carcinomas (75%) more often had tumour-associated clones >0.5% than adenocarcinomas (around 33%).

CDR3 length: 14 amino acids. Trimming took 5 bases from V and 7 from J; bases not matched to a gene: 7. CDR1 and CDR2 from the germline V gene are SGHRS and YFSETQ. Sample: non-adjacent lung tissue. The TCR originated in a human donor with non-small cell lung cancer. The chain joins TRBV5-1 to TRBJ1-2; 11 bases fit TRBD1. CDR3 DNA: TGCGCCAGCAGTTACGGACAGGGGGCCGGTGGCTACACCTTC. Encoded protein: CASSYGQGAGGYTF.